Listed here are 30 T cell receptor beta chains from one sample, sequenced in a study of shared clonotypes between healthy human individuals. Using immunoSEQ multiplex PCR, the repertoire was profiled, and TCRdb retains in-frame clones only, with some absent. Among fewer than 2.5 million clones listed, 93% were seen once. Input material: naive CD4+ T cells from PBMCs. Subset here: CD45RA+ positively selected. Receptors were obtained from a man younger than 35 in good health. Some clones in this sample may be carry-over from other donors' samples.

J is TRBJ2-2 and V is TRBV18, with 8 bases matching TRBD1. Germline lookup yields CDR1 KGHSH and CDR2 LQKENI. This CDR3 has 15 residues. The junction had 6 bases not matched to a gene; V was cut back by 4 bases and J by 5 bases. DNA of the CDR3: TGTGCCAGCTCACGCCGACAGGGGCAGACCGGGGAGCTGTTTTTT. Translating it yields CASSRRQGQTGELFF.

Here the CDR3 reads CASSPPWDTQYF. Here the CDR3 DNA reads TGTGCCAGCAGCCCCCCGTGGGATACGCAGTATTTT. The rearrangement uses TRBV27 and TRBJ2-3; unclear D gene. The CDR3 spans 12 residues. Germline loops: CDR1 MNHEY, CDR2 SMNVEV (reference sequence). Trimming shortened V by 6 bases and J by 6 bases, and 10 bases separated the two germline ends.

The chain carries TRBV28 and TRBJ2-1; TRBD1 aligns across 8 bases. CDR1 is MDHEN and CDR2 is SYDVKM in the germline V gene. The V gene end was trimmed by 2 bases and the J gene end by 7 bases; junction bases not matched to a gene: 25. The CDR3 sequence is 21 residues long. The CDR3, as DNA: TGTGCCAGCAGTTTAGGGACAGGCAAAATACTAATATCACCTTCCCGGAATGAGCAGTTCTTC. Translated: CASSLGTGKILISPSRNEQFF.

The rearrangement joins TRBV28 to TRBJ1-1, with TRBD1 matching 10 bases. CDR3 length: 16 residues. CDR1 and CDR2 from the germline V gene are MDHEN and SYDVKM. V gave up 6 bases and J gave up 3 bases; unmatched junction bases: 10. The CDR3, as DNA: TGTGCCAGCAGCCCCCTCGGGACAGGGGCCTACACTGAAGCTTTCTTT. This translates into CASSPLGTGAYTEAFF.

The chain has TRBV11-3 and TRBJ2-1; 10 bases are shared with TRBD2. The germline CDR1 and CDR2 sequences are SGHNT and YENEEA. The CDR3 spans 16 residues. Trimming at V came to 0 bases and at J to 6 bases, leaving 5 bases not matched to a gene. The CDR3 bases are TGTGCCAGCAGCTTAGAGGGGACTAGCGCATTCAATGAGCAGTTCTTC. This codes for CASSLEGTSAFNEQFF.

About this clone: This same CDR3 is encoded by further DNA sequences in the sample. The chain is built from TRBV5-1 and TRBJ2-5; D not certain. In germline, CDR1 is SGHRS, CDR2 YFSETQ. V dropped 4 bases and J dropped 2 bases, with 9 bases sitting between them. This CDR3 is 13 amino acids long. CDR3 bases: TGCGCCAGCAGCCCTGGGCAACAAGAGACCCAGTACTTC. Its protein is CASSPGQQETQYF.

Here the CDR3 DNA reads TGTGCCAGCATGGGATGGACAACTAATGAAAAACTGTTTTTT. As protein: CASMGWTTNEKLFF. The chain has TRBV6-5 and TRBJ1-4; D not resolved. The ends were cut back, 7 bases at V and 0 bases at J, with 9 bases in the middle. The CDR3 loop spans 14 amino acids. Germline-derived CDR1 and CDR2 are MNHEY and SVGAGI.

This clone has a single count. CDR3 sequence reads: CASTNGETQYF. The CDR3 bases are TGTGCCAGTACTAACGGAGAGACCCAGTACTTC. The rearrangement links TRBV19 to TRBJ2-5; no clear D gene. The germline V gene has CDR1 LNHDA and CDR2 SQIVND (reference sequence). This CDR3 contains 11 residues. Trimming left V 7 bases short and J 4 bases short, with 7 bases between.

The chain employs TRBV30 and TRBJ1-1, with TRBD1 matching 8 bases. From germline, CDR1 is GTSNPN and CDR2 SVGIG (reference sequence). The junction had 9 bases not matched to a gene; V was cut back by 4 bases and J by 5 bases. The CDR3 totals 14 residues. The CDR3 DNA reads as TGTGCCTGGATTCATCAGGGGGCGGTGACTGAAGCTTTCTTT. This gives the protein CAWIHQGAVTEAFF.

This clone is a singleton in its sample. The chain recombines TRBV6-5 with TRBJ2-7; 7 positions match TRBD2. Germline CDR1 reads MNHEY; CDR2 reads SVGAGI. The J segment lost 1 base and the V segment lost 6 bases, leaving 3 bases of the junction unmatched. The CDR3 extends over 13 amino acids. In DNA, the CDR3 is TGTGCCAGCAGGGGGGGGTTTTCCTACGAGCAGTACTTC. The encoded protein is CASRGGFSYEQYF.

J is TRBJ1-3 and V is TRBV30; D remains unclear. Germline CDR1 and CDR2: GTSNPN and SVGIG (reference sequence). This CDR3 has 13 residues. The V end lost 2 bases, the J end lost 0 bases, and 5 bases lay between the germline ends. The CDR3, as DNA: TGTGCCTGGAGTCAAAGCTCTGGAAACACCATATATTTT. As protein: CAWSQSSGNTIYF.

This clone has just a few counts. The V gene is TRBV30, the J gene TRBJ1-5; 7 bases align to TRBD1. V shed 0 bases, J shed 8 bases, and the junction held 7 bases outside the gene matches. The germline V gene encodes CDR1 GTSNPN and CDR2 SVGIG (reference sequence). This CDR3 contains 14 residues. The CDR3 spells CAWSVWQGEKPQHF. The CDR3 nucleotides are TGTGCCTGGAGTGTGTGGCAGGGGGAGAAGCCCCAGCATTTT. Supplemented by reference TRBV30 and TRBJ1-5, the full variable domain reads SQTIHQWPATLVQPVGSPLSLECTVEGTSNPNLYWYRQAAGRGLQLLFYSVGIGQISSEVPQNLSASRPQDRQFILSSKKLLLSDSGFYLCAWSVWQGEKPQHFGDGTRLSIL.

V usage is TRBV5-1 and J usage is TRBJ1-2; 12 nucleotides align to TRBD1. The CDR3 is 16 residues long. Per the germline V gene, CDR1 is SGHRS and CDR2 is YFSETQ. V trimming: 4 bases; J trimming: 0 bases; junction bases outside the gene matches: 4. CDR3 DNA sequence: TGCGCCAGCAGCGGGACAGGGGGCGCTCCTAACTATGGCTACACCTTC. This translates into CASSGTGGAPNYGYTF.

This clone occurred a few times. The gene calls are TRBV7-2 and TRBJ2-7; D call uncertain. Germline lookup yields CDR1 SGHTA and CDR2 FQGNSA. The CDR3 runs 13 residues. Trimming shortened V by 1 base and J by 5 bases, and 9 bases separated the two germline ends. CDR3 in amino acids: CASSLERANEQYF. For the CDR3, the DNA is TGTGCCAGCAGCTTAGAACGGGCGAACGAGCAGTACTTC.

The rearrangement links TRBV5-1 to TRBJ2-1, with 14 positions matching TRBD2. V shed 5 bases, J shed 7 bases, and the junction held 8 bases outside the gene matches. This CDR3 has 16 residues. CDR1 is SGHRS, CDR2 YFSETQ, per germline. In nucleotides, the CDR3 is TGCGCCAGCAGGAGGGGACTAGCGGGAGCTCGGAATGAGCAGTTCTTC. Amino acid sequence: CASRRGLAGARNEQFF.

With regard to this clone: The sample contains more than one DNA sequence encoding this CDR3. The chain has TRBV5-1 and TRBJ2-7; D might be TRBD1 (5 bases). From germline, CDR1 is SGHRS and CDR2 YFSETQ. V lost 4 bases and J 0 bases, leaving 8 bases between the germline ends. The CDR3 has 13 amino acids. The CDR3 loop reads CASSQQDSYEQYF. DNA for the CDR3: TGCGCCAGCAGCCAACAGGACTCCTACGAGCAGTACTTC.

The genes are TRBV19 and TRBJ2-1; possibly TRBD2 for D (7 bases). Trimming cost V 4 bases and J 12 bases, with 25 bases left between them. This CDR3 region has 16 residues. The germline gives CDR1 LNHDA, CDR2 SQIVND (reference sequence). This chain's CDR3 is CASSNSASGTRQVQFF. CDR3 in DNA: TGTGCCAGTAGTAACTCGGCTAGCGGCACCCGACAGGTGCAGTTCTTC.

The V call is TRBV28, the J call TRBJ2-7; TRBD2 might be the D (6 bases). This CDR3 contains 14 residues. Germline-derived CDR1 and CDR2 are MDHEN and SYDVKM. Trimming shortened V by 5 bases and J by 4 bases, and 15 bases separated the two germline ends. The DNA for the CDR3 is TGTGCCAGCAGTGGTCCCGGGAGTACTTACGAGCAGTACTTC. Its protein is CASSGPGSTYEQYF.

This rearrangement joins TRBV5-8 to TRBJ1-1; 9 bases map to TRBD1. The CDR3 contains 15 residues. V was pared by 4 bases and J by 0 bases, with 4 bases of the junction left unmatched. The germline V gene has CDR1 SGHTS and CDR2 YDEGEE. The DNA of the CDR3 is TGTGCCAGCAGCACCAGACAGGGGGTGAACACTGAAGCTTTCTTT. Amino acids: CASSTRQGVNTEAFF.

The chain is built from TRBV28 and TRBJ2-7; D might be TRBD1 (6 bases). Trimming shortened V by 7 bases and J by 5 bases, and 15 bases separated the two germline ends. Germline values: CDR1 MDHEN, CDR2 SYDVKM. The CDR3 loop spans 13 amino acids. CDR3 in amino acids: CASNLQGINEQYF. Written as DNA, the CDR3 is TGTGCCAGCAACCTACAGGGAATCAACGAGCAGTACTTC.

Written as DNA, the CDR3 is TGTGCCAGCAGTGAAAGGTTGGCGGACACTGAAGCTTTCTTT. Protein product: CASSERLADTEAFF. J is TRBJ1-1 and V is TRBV6-1; D gene ambiguous. The V end was cut by 2 bases, the J end by 3 bases, with 10 bases between. Germline-derived CDR1 and CDR2 are MNHNS and SASEGT. The CDR3 contains 14 residues.

The chain joins TRBV29-1 to TRBJ2-2, with D perhaps TRBD1 (5 bases). V lost 3 bases and J 4 bases, leaving 9 bases between the germline ends. The CDR3 spans 13 residues. The germline CDR1 and CDR2 sequences are SQVTM and ANQGSEA. The chain's CDR3 is CSVDRVGTGELFF. CDR3 nucleotide sequence: TGCAGCGTTGACAGGGTGGGCACCGGGGAGCTGTTTTTT.

J is TRBJ2-2 and V is TRBV29-1; 7 bases fit TRBD2. CDR1 and CDR2 (germline): SQVTM, ANQGSEA. There are 14 residues in the CDR3. V lost 5 bases, J lost 0 bases, and 3 bases stayed unmatched. CDR3: CSVSTSTNTGELFF. CDR3 coding DNA: TGCAGCGTTTCGACTAGCACGAACACCGGGGAGCTGTTTTTT.

The chain links TRBV5-1 to TRBJ2-1, with 8 bases fitting TRBD1. Per germline, CDR1 SGHRS and CDR2 YFSETQ. The CDR3 runs 13 residues. V lost 5 bases, J lost 9 bases, and 7 bases stayed unmatched. CDR3 DNA: TGCGCCAGCAGGGACAGGGAGGTGGGTGAGCAGTTCTTC. This encodes CASRDREVGEQFF.

V is TRBV28 and J is TRBJ2-3, with 7 bases lining up with TRBD2. This CDR3 contains 17 residues. The J segment lost 0 bases and the V segment lost 6 bases, leaving 12 bases of the junction unmatched. Looked up from germline, CDR1 is MDHEN and CDR2 is SYDVKM. This CDR3 is CASSSYQGGASTDTQYF. CDR3 bases: TGTGCCAGCAGCTCCTACCAGGGAGGGGCTAGCACAGATACGCAGTATTTT.

The chain is built from TRBV27 and TRBJ2-1; D is uncertain. The CDR3 covers 13 residues. Trimming removed 4 bases from V and 3 bases from J, with 7 bases in between. CDR1 is MNHEY and CDR2 is SMNVEV in the germline V gene (reference sequence). The chain's CDR3 is CASSYDGYNEQFF. CDR3 nucleotide sequence: TGTGCCAGCAGTTACGACGGCTACAATGAGCAGTTCTTC.

The rearrangement uses TRBV5-1 and TRBJ1-6, with D possibly TRBD1 on 6 matching bases. V was trimmed by 2 bases and J by 3 bases, leaving 15 bases between them. Germline CDR1 and CDR2: SGHRS and YFSETQ. The CDR3 has 17 amino acids. As DNA, the CDR3 is TGCGCCAGCAGCTTAAGATCGACAGGCCTCTATAATTCACCCCTCCACTTT. This translates into CASSLRSTGLYNSPLHF. Drawing the rest from reference TRBV5-1 and TRBJ1-6, the complete variable domain is KAGVTQTPRYLIKTRGQQVTLSCSPISGHRSVSWYQQTPGQGLQFLFEYFSETQRNKGNFPGRFSGRQFSNSRSEMNVSTLELGDSALYLCASSLRSTGLYNSPLHFGNGTRLTVT.

The chain is built from TRBV5-1 and TRBJ2-1; D possibly corresponds to TRBD2 (6 bases). This CDR3 contains 16 residues. V gave up 3 bases and J gave up 0 bases, with 13 bases separating them. Germline CDR1 SGHRS, CDR2 YFSETQ. CDR3 DNA sequence: TGCGCCAGCAGCTCCGCGGAGGGTAGCTCCTACAATGAGCAGTTCTTC. This encodes CASSSAEGSSYNEQFF.

The rearrangement joins TRBV28 to TRBJ1-2; 7 nucleotides match TRBD1. V lost 11 bases and J lost 5; bases outside the gene matches: 5. The germline V gene has CDR1 MDHEN and CDR2 SYDVKM. The CDR3 length is 11 residues. The chain's CDR3 is CAGAGGYGYTF. The CDR3 DNA sequence: TGTGCCGGGGCAGGGGGGTATGGCTACACCTTC.

Of note for this clone: Other DNA sequences in the same sample also yield this CDR3. The genes are TRBV29-1 and TRBJ1-3; no clear D. Germline CDR1 is SQVTM and CDR2 is ANQGSEA. The CDR3 runs 12 residues. V lost 4 bases and J 0 bases, leaving 4 bases between the germline ends. CDR3 region: CSVAGSGNTIYF. As DNA, the CDR3 is TGCAGCGTTGCAGGCTCTGGAAACACCATATATTTT.